What follows is one TCR beta chain and its context. Its antigen is still unknown. No base-level quality is on record; no much larger clone is a single base apart. Using the deep immunoSEQ assay, multiplex PCR amplified TCR CDR3 regions from genomic DNA. Extracted genomic DNA from each cell subset was spread evenly across all wells of several immunoSEQ 96-well plates, with each plate serving as a replicate. For sorted subsets, each replicate PCR was loaded with 200 ng genomic DNA, equivalent to about 30,000 T cell genomes. Purified libraries were quantified with a Qubit 3.0 fluorometer, sized on a Bioanalyzer 2100, and re-quantified with the KAPA Library Quantification kit. Every immunoSEQ 96-well plate was sequenced on a dedicated single-read 150-cycle Illumina NextSeq 550 flow cell. Per the source publication's procedure: Because the immunoSEQ output included only junctional sequences and no quality scores, the filtering could not be the same as the filtering used for full-length reads. To assign V/J genes and CDR3, sequences were annotated using PyIR, a Python wrapper for IgBLAST v1.9, with IMGT germline references. Reads with weak V/J assignments (E-value above 1e-6), missing CDR3, stop codons, out-of-frame junctions, or ambiguous translated residues were removed. V3J clonotypes were defined as sequences sharing the same inferred V gene, J gene, and CDR3 amino acid sequence. The percentage overlap between two repertoires was calculated by dividing the number of shared unique clonotypes by the size of the smaller repertoire. Three approaches were used to assess repertoire richness: RTK rarefaction, the Chao1 estimator, and Recon v2.1 estimates of unobserved clonotypes. For all TCRbeta clonotypes obtained by the gDNA method from a few donors, generation probabilities were computed with OLGA. TCRdb took over this immuneACCESS table, retaining in-frame rearrangements with V and J assigned. Such tables are incomplete; in checked studies, under half of the missing clones stem from an unresolved V gene, and the remainder is unexplained. The V and J calls and the clone size are those of that table, but D and trimming were determined from the DNA. Present in this sample are approximately 2.3 million clones, more than 85% of which were seen just once. The ten largest clones represent under 0.45% of the sample.

Inclusive of the bounding cysteine and phenylalanine, the CDR3 is 18 residues long. The entry retains the CDR3 DNA only, 54 bases that are in frame from base 1. As encoded in the germline V gene, CDR1 is SGHRS while CDR2 is YFSETQ. V is cut by 7 bases and J by 2 bases, and the space between the germline ends is 24 bases. This specimen belongs to a study of shared clonotypes between healthy human individuals (dated by TCRdb to the early 2020s). Describing the broader study: The cohort comprised a couple of women and a few men aged 18 to 49 years. Per donor, three plates each were used for CD4 naive and CD4 memory, two for CD8 naive, and one for CD8 memory. To estimate repertoire size and how much clonotype sharing occurs between individuals, the study deeply sequenced the blood TCR repertoires of five healthy adults. To increase sequencing depth and limit assay-specific biases, TCR repertoire library preparation and sequencing were carried out by different laboratories using diverse techniques. Leukapheresis yielded between about 0.9 and 9 billion PBMCs per donor. Broader findings and caveats from the paper: Even with the large sequencing depth, rarefaction of the sorted-subset datasets indicated that sequencing was incomplete. Pairwise subsampling indicated that sequencing depth was expected to affect the degree of clonotype sharing among donors. Naive subsets generally had larger estimated clonotype richness than memory subsets. The genetic and exposure-history diversity represented was limited by the small number of donors. Only blood was sampled, and tissue TCR repertoires likely differ from those in blood. Compared with non-shared clonotypes, the clonotypes found in all four sorted-subset donors had higher generation probabilities. Sharing across a few donors was observed for roughly 5.4% of naive CD4, under 4% of naive CD8, over 2% of memory CD4, and roughly 0.4% of memory CD8 clonotypes.

The donors were healthy, HIV-negative adults who had no recently reported acute infections or vaccinations. All donors were Caucasian adults living in Nashville, Tennessee, USA. Magnetic negative selection was used to enrich CD4+ T cells, after which naive cells were positively selected on CD45RA and the negative fraction became the memory subset. Blood was collected by leukapheresis, and PBMCs were isolated by Ficoll-Histopaque density gradient centrifugation and then cryopreserved in liquid nitrogen vapor phase. Analytical flow cytometry was used to check the purity and quantity of every magnetically sorted T cell population. Genomic DNA was isolated from each sorted fraction and quantified by UV absorbance on a Nanodrop 2000c.

The sequence came from a man between 18 and 35 years old in good health. Some clones in this sample may be carry-over from other donors' samples. Recombination linked TRBV5-1 to TRBJ1-4; matching of 6 bases hints at TRBD1 as the D gene. The sample taken for sequencing was naive CD4+ T cells from PBMCs. Sample cell subset or site, as interpreted from the label and publication: CD45RA+ positively selected. CDR3 sequence: CASSETGGASATNEKLFF. The sequenced DNA is TGCGCCAGCTCCGAGACAGGCGGAGCCTCTGCCACTAATGAAAAACTGTTTTTT.